The T cell receptor beta chain under discussion was sequenced for a study of T cells in Graves' hyperthyroidism and ophthalmopathy. Study observations and caveats: Separation of ophthalmopathy from stable hyperthyroidism was achieved by a 13 V-J model.

The V and J ends lost 3 bases and 0 bases respectively, with 14 bases between them. Germline CDR1 reads LGHNA; CDR2 reads YNFKEQ. There are 16 residues in the CDR3. The source material, RNA transcripts, was used to amplify TCR beta CDR3 regions. Researchers ran a first-round RT-PCR on the TCR CDR3 using the HTBI primer set. TCRdb analysed the multiplex PCR reads with MiXCR anew, one entry per CDR3 protein. Altogether under 400,000 distinct CDR3 sequences are present, around a sixth being singletons, with the ten largest covering roughly 26%. This clonotype has more than one count but fewer than ten. The target antigen is unknown. Recently diagnosed hyperthyroidism of less than 2 months' duration affected patients aged 18 to 65. Uncontrolled infection, other autoimmune disease, pregnancy or lactation excluded patients.

The receptor's source is a woman in her late teens or twenties with Graves' hyperthyroidism that later progressed to Graves' ophthalmopathy. What was sequenced was blood. V gene TRBV4-2 combines with J gene TRBJ2-5; D is undetermined. CDR3 sequence (DNA): TGTGCCAGCAGCCAGGCAGCCACCGACTACCAAGAGACCCAGTACTTC. Translating it yields CASSQAATDYQETQYF.